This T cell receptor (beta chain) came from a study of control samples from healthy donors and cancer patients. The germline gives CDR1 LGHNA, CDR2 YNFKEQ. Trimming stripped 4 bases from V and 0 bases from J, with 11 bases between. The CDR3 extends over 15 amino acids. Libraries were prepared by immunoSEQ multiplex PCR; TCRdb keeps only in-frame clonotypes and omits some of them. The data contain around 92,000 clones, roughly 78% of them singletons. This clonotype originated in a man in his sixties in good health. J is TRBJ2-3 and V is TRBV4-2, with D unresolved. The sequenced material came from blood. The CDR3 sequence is CASSPQDVSTDTQYF. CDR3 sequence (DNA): TGTGCCAGCAGCCCCCAGGACGTCAGCACAGATACGCAGTATTTT.